The 30 T cell receptor beta chains below were found in one sample sequenced in a study of yellow fever vaccine responses in identical twins. Using its own MiXCR run on the RT-PCR reads, TCRdb lists one record per CDR3 protein. Among over 8,500 distinct CDR3 sequences listed, over 60% were seen once. Specimen: T cells from blood (PBMCs), unsorted or a sorted subset (not recorded which), collected before or after yellow fever vaccination (not recorded which). The receptors stem from a woman under 30 who received the yellow fever vaccine.

The rearrangement joins TRBV28 to TRBJ2-1; 12 bases are shared with TRBD2. The CDR3 totals 16 residues. With V trimmed by 5 bases and J by 5 bases, 7 bases remained unmatched. Germline assignment: CDR1 MDHEN and CDR2 SYDVKM. The CDR3 coding sequence is TGTGCCAGCAGTCATCTAGCGGGAGGGCCACACAATGAGCAGTTCTTC. This sequence encodes CASSHLAGGPHNEQFF.

The rearrangement joins TRBV11-1 to TRBJ2-7; 7 positions match TRBD1. J gave up 2 bases and V 2 bases, and 0 bases lay outside the gene matches. CDR1 is SGHAT and CDR2 is FQDESV in the germline V gene (reference sequence). This CDR3 is 13 amino acids long. CDR3 loop: CASSLQGAYEQYV. CDR3 DNA sequence: TGTGCCAGCAGCTTACAGGGGGCCTACGAGCAGTACGTC.

In this sample, this clonotype turned up once. At one of its ends the junction is not consistent with the germline gene, which may arise from a read error. The chain carries TRBV28 and TRBJ1-2, with D perhaps matching TRBD1 (5 bases). Germline CDR1 and CDR2: MDHEN and SYDVKM. The CDR3 has 13 residues. The DNA of the CDR3 is TGTGCCAGCAGTCCGACAGCGAACTATGGCTGCACCTTC. Encoded protein: CASSPTANYGCTF.

The chain is built from TRBV10-2 and TRBJ2-7; possible D gene TRBD1, 5 bases. Trimming removed 4 bases at V and 5 bases at J, with 9 bases between. Germline V gene lookup returns CDR1 WSHSY and CDR2 SAAADI. The CDR3 is made up of 12 amino acids. As DNA, the CDR3 is TGCGCCAGCAGTGTAAGGGGCCACGAGCAGTACTTC. Residues: CASSVRGHEQYF.

The chain has TRBV19 and TRBJ1-4, with 8 bases fitting TRBD1. The CDR3 runs to 13 residues. The trim removed 7 bases at V and 5 bases at J, leaving 3 bases unmatched. Germline V gene data show CDR1 as LNHDA and CDR2 as SQIVND (reference sequence). In nucleotides, the CDR3 is TGTGCCAGTACGGGACAGGCGAATGAAAAACTGTTTTTT. This sequence encodes CASTGQANEKLFF.

This clonotype was found once. This chain connects TRBV7-3 to TRBJ2-5; TRBD1 matches at 7 bases. The V segment lost 5 bases and the J segment 2 bases; nucleotides outside the gene matches: 8. Germline values: CDR1 SGHTA, CDR2 FQGTGA. The CDR3 has 15 amino acids. The CDR3 DNA reads TGTGCCAGCAGCAGCTCCCCGGGACAGCAAGAGACCCAGTACTTC. Its protein product is CASSSSPGQQETQYF. Filled out from reference TRBV7-3 and TRBJ2-5, the complete variable domain reads GAGVSQTPSNKVTEKGKYVELRCDPISGHTALYWYRQSLGQGPEFLIYFQGTGAADDSGLPNDRFFAVRPEGSVSTLKIQRTERGDSAVYLCASSSSPGQQETQYFGPGTRLLVL.

The chain uses TRBV5-4 and TRBJ2-7, with TRBD2 as a possible D gene (5 bases). The V and J ends lost 1 base and 5 bases respectively, with 16 bases between them. Germline CDR1 is SGHNT and CDR2 is YYREEE (reference sequence). The CDR3 spans 15 residues. This chain's CDR3 is CASSLRKMTRDEQYV. In DNA, the CDR3 is TGTGCCAGCAGCTTGAGAAAAATGACGAGGGACGAGCAGTACGTC.

The genes are TRBV11-1 and TRBJ2-1, with D possibly being TRBD1 (5 bases). V was pared by 1 base and J by 9 bases, with 16 bases between. The CDR3 loop spans 15 amino acids. CDR1 and CDR2 (germline): SGHAT, FQDESV (reference sequence). The CDR3 reads CASSLEQTRRAEQFF. DNA of the CDR3: TGTGCCAGCAGCTTAGAGCAGACACGCAGGGCTGAGCAGTTCTTC. The full variable domain, rest sourced from reference TRBV11-1 and TRBJ2-1, is EAEVAQSPRYKITEKSQAVAFWCDPISGHATLYWYRQILGQGPELLVQFQDESVVDDSQLPKDRFSAERLKGVDSTLKIQPAELGDSAMYLCASSLEQTRRAEQFFGPGTRLTVL.

This chain uses TRBV6-1 with TRBJ2-2; D unresolved. Trimming took 8 bases from V and 5 from J, leaving 9 bases between them. The CDR3 runs to 12 residues. The germline V gene encodes CDR1 MNHNS and CDR2 SASEGT. In DNA, the CDR3 is TGTGCCAGCCTACTGGGGACCGGGGAGCTGTTTTTT. Its protein product is CASLLGTGELFF.

This clonotype was counted between two and nine times. The chain recombines TRBV13 with TRBJ1-1; D ambiguous. Germline lookup yields CDR1 PRHDT and CDR2 FYEKMQ (reference sequence). The CDR3 contains 13 residues. V was pared by 0 bases and J by 4 bases, with 6 bases between. The CDR3 coding sequence is TGTGCCAGCAGCTTAGGGGAGGGCACTGAAGCTTTCTTT. Translating it yields CASSLGEGTEAFF.

In its sample, this clonotype was seen a few times. This chain uses TRBV12-5 with TRBJ1-1; unclear D gene. From germline, CDR1 is LGHNT and CDR2 FRNRAP. The CDR3 contains 16 residues. Deletions cut 6 bases from V and 1 base from J, with 18 bases between. The DNA of the CDR3 is TGTGCTAGTGGCCCAATCCTCACGGGCCGGAACACTGAAGCTTTCTTT. Residues: CASGPILTGRNTEAFF.

This chain joins TRBV5-5 and TRBJ1-5; 9 bases map to TRBD1. Germline V gives CDR1 SGHKS, CDR2 YYEKEE (reference sequence). Trimming cost V 3 bases and J 6 bases; bases outside gene matches: 7. The CDR3 is made up of 15 amino acids. This CDR3 reads CASSSGTGCCQPQHF. In DNA form, the CDR3 reads TGTGCCAGCAGCTCCGGGACAGGGTGTTGTCAGCCCCAGCATTTT. The variable domain in full, completed from reference TRBV5-5 and TRBJ1-5, reads DAGVTQSPTHLIKTRGQQVTLRCSPISGHKSVSWYQQVLGQGPQFIFQYYEKEERGRGNFPDRFSARQFPNYSSELNVNALLLGDSALYLCASSSGTGCCQPQHFGDGTRLSIL.

The chain is built from TRBV24-1 and TRBJ2-7, with D possibly being TRBD1 or TRBD2 (5 bases each). V shed 2 bases and J shed 12 bases, with 16 bases lying between them. The V gene's germline CDR1 is KGHDR and CDR2 SFDVKD. The CDR3 is made up of 13 amino acids. CDR3 in DNA: TGTGCCACCAGTGATTCATTTCTGGGACGGGTGTACTTC. Residues: CATSDSFLGRVYF.

This rearrangement joins TRBV11-1 to TRBJ2-3; TRBD2 might be the D (6 bases). The CDR3 is 15 residues long. Trimming cost V 5 bases and J 5 bases, with 17 bases left between them. CDR1 is SGHAT and CDR2 is FQDESV in the germline V gene (reference sequence). The CDR3 reads CASSLRGAGVDTQYF. The CDR3 DNA reads as TGTGCCAGCAGCCTACGAGGAGCGGGCGTAGATACGCAGTATTTT.

The chain uses TRBV4-1 and TRBJ1-5; TRBD1 matches at 7 bases. The germline V gene has CDR1 MGHRA and CDR2 YSYEKL. There are 15 residues in the CDR3. The trim removed 4 bases at V and 4 bases at J, leaving 7 bases unmatched. This chain's CDR3 is CASSPTGDPNQPQHF. The CDR3 coding sequence is TGCGCCAGCAGCCCAACAGGGGATCCAAATCAGCCCCAGCATTTT.

V usage is TRBV5-6 and J usage is TRBJ1-1; no clear D gene. V lost 2 bases and J 4 bases, leaving 9 bases between the germline ends. CDR1 SGHDT and CDR2 YYEEEE come from the germline V gene. This CDR3 is 13 amino acids long. Here the CDR3 DNA reads TGTGCCAGCAGCTTCTACGGAGGCACTGAAGCTTTCTTT. Its translation is CASSFYGGTEAFF.

In this sample, this clonotype turned up a few times. CDR3: CSVYLVETQYF. The CDR3 nucleotides are TGCAGCGTTTACTTGGTGGAGACCCAGTACTTC. The chain has TRBV29-1 and TRBJ2-5; D gene uncertain. V was cut by 5 bases and J by 5 bases, with 9 bases left in between. The CDR3 totals 11 residues. Germline V gene lookup returns CDR1 SQVTM and CDR2 ANQGSEA.

The chain has TRBV14 and TRBJ2-3; D ambiguous. The CDR3 extends over 12 amino acids. Trimming took off 3 bases at V and 2 bases at J, with 3 bases between the two ends. The germline gives CDR1 SGHDN, CDR2 FVKESK. The CDR3 nucleotides are TGTGCCAGCAGCCAGACCACAGATACGCAGTATTTT. Translation: CASSQTTDTQYF.

The chain employs TRBV7-9 and TRBJ1-2; the match to TRBD1 covers 8 bases. CDR1 is SEHNR and CDR2 is FQNEAQ in the germline V gene (reference sequence). V lost 0 bases to trimming and J lost 7 bases; unmatched junction nucleotides: 4. The CDR3 runs 14 residues. As DNA, the CDR3 is TGTGCCAGCAGCTTAGCGACAGGGGAGGGTGGCTACACCTTC. Residues: CASSLATGEGGYTF.

This chain links TRBV5-1 with TRBJ2-7; 7 bases line up with TRBD1. Losses at the gene ends were 3 bases for V and 2 bases for J; bases not matched to a gene: 2. Germline-derived CDR1 and CDR2 are SGHRS and YFSETQ. The CDR3 consists of 13 residues. In DNA, the CDR3 is TGCGCCAGCAGCTACGGGACAGCCTACGAGCAGTACTTC. It yields the protein CASSYGTAYEQYF.

The chain links TRBV11-3 to TRBJ2-3; 7 nucleotides line up with TRBD1. CDR3 size: 15 residues. J was trimmed by 0 bases and V by 5 bases; bases with no gene match: 5. Germline V gives CDR1 SGHNT, CDR2 YENEEA. The CDR3 spells CASSTGQASTDTQYF. CDR3 bases: TGTGCCAGCAGCACTGGACAGGCTAGCACAGATACGCAGTATTTT. Using reference TRBV11-3 and TRBJ2-3 for the parts outside the CDR3, the full variable domain is EAGVVQSPRYKIIEKKQPVAFWCNPISGHNTLYWYLQNLGQGPELLIRYENEEAVDDSQLPKDRFSAERLKGVDSTLKIQPAELGDSAVYLCASSTGQASTDTQYFGPGTRLTVL.

The rearrangement uses TRBV2 and TRBJ1-1, with D tentatively TRBD1 (5 bases). Germline V gene sequence: CDR1 SNHLY, CDR2 FYNNEI. The length of the CDR3 is 17 residues. Trimming took 2 bases from V and 0 from J, leaving 16 bases between them. The CDR3 DNA reads as TGTGCCAGCAGTGAAACTTTAAAACAGGAAATGAACACTGAAGCTTTCTTT. This encodes CASSETLKQEMNTEAFF.

The J gene is TRBJ1-3, the V gene TRBV11-1; D is uncertain. The V gene's germline CDR1 is SGHAT and CDR2 FQDESV (reference sequence). The germline V and J ends were trimmed by 5 bases and 2 bases, with 10 bases remaining between them. The CDR3 totals 14 residues. CDR3 sequence reads: CASSQRDPGNTIYF. The CDR3 DNA is TGTGCCAGCAGCCAACGCGACCCTGGAAACACCATATATTTT.

V is TRBV4-1 and J is TRBJ2-7; D not certain. CDR3 size: 13 residues. The V and J ends lost 0 bases and 4 bases respectively, with 7 bases between them. Germline V CDR1 and CDR2: MGHRA, YSYEKL. CDR3 nucleotide sequence: TGCGCCAGCAGCCAAGAGTCCCGTTACGAGCAGTACTTC. It codes for CASSQESRYEQYF.

The chain recombines TRBV7-7 with TRBJ1-3, with unresolved D. This CDR3 is built from 14 residues. The germline gives CDR1 SSHAT, CDR2 FNYEAQ (reference sequence). Trimming left V 5 bases short and J 0 bases short, with 8 bases between. This chain's CDR3 is CASSPDSSGNTIYF. CDR3 DNA: TGTGCCAGCAGCCCAGATAGCTCTGGAAACACCATATATTTT.

The chain links TRBV11-2 to TRBJ2-5; 8 nucleotides match TRBD2. With V trimmed by 5 bases and J by 4 bases, 9 bases remained unmatched. The CDR3 totals 15 residues. Germline V gives CDR1 SGHAT, CDR2 FQNNGV. CDR3 coding DNA: TGTGCCAGCAGCGTGCCGGGACTAGGGGCAGAGACCCAGTACTTC. Translated, it gives CASSVPGLGAETQYF. The whole variable domain, remainder taken from reference TRBV11-2 and TRBJ2-5, is EAGVAQSPRYKIIEKRQSVAFWCNPISGHATLYWYQQILGQGPKLLIQFQNNGVVDDSQLPKDRFSAERLKGVDSTLKIQPAKLEDSAVYLCASSVPGLGAETQYFGPGTRLLVL.

V usage is TRBV2 and J usage is TRBJ2-3, with 9 bases lining up with TRBD2. The CDR3 totals 15 residues. Germline trimming cut 2 bases from V and 1 base from J; bases unmatched to any gene: 1. The germline V gene encodes CDR1 SNHLY and CDR2 FYNNEI. CDR3 in amino acids: CASSELAGGTDTQYF. The CDR3 DNA is TGTGCCAGCAGTGAATTAGCGGGAGGCACAGATACGCAGTATTTT. Filled out from reference TRBV2 and TRBJ2-3, the complete variable domain reads EPEVTQTPSHQVTQMGQEVILRCVPISNHLYFYWYRQILGQKVEFLVSFYNNEISEKSEIFDDQFSVERPDGSNFTLKIRSTKLEDSAMYFCASSELAGGTDTQYFGPGTRLTVL.

This clonotype appeared a few times. This chain joins TRBV7-9 and TRBJ2-6, with D hard to call. From germline, CDR1 is SEHNR and CDR2 FQNEAQ (reference sequence). The CDR3 covers 12 residues. The V gene lost 11 bases and the J gene lost 8 bases, with 13 bases spanning the gap. The chain's CDR3 is CAGRIGTNVLTF. In DNA, the CDR3 is TGTGCCGGCCGAATAGGTACCAACGTCCTGACTTTC.

The J gene is TRBJ1-1, the V gene TRBV11-1, with a weak D call TRBD1 (5 bases). The CDR3 consists of 12 residues. Germline CDR1 SGHAT, CDR2 FQDESV (reference sequence). The V gene lost 3 bases and the J gene lost 8 bases, with 10 bases spanning the gap. The CDR3 protein is CASSFGRQEAFF. In DNA form, the CDR3 reads TGTGCCAGCAGCTTCGGCAGACAGGAAGCTTTCTTT. Filled out from reference TRBV11-1 and TRBJ1-1, the complete variable domain reads EAEVAQSPRYKITEKSQAVAFWCDPISGHATLYWYRQILGQGPELLVQFQDESVVDDSQLPKDRFSAERLKGVDSTLKIQPAELGDSAMYLCASSFGRQEAFFGQGTRLTVV.

This chain uses TRBV5-1 with TRBJ2-1; D is perhaps TRBD1 or TRBD2 (5 bases each). The CDR3 runs 13 residues. Trimming pared 1 base from V and 6 bases from J, leaving 8 bases between. CDR1 SGHRS and CDR2 YFSETQ come from the germline V gene. CDR3 bases: TGCGCCAGCAGCTTGACCGGGGCCAATGAGCAGTTCTTC. Amino acid sequence: CASSLTGANEQFF. Filled out from reference TRBV5-1 and TRBJ2-1, the complete variable domain reads KAGVTQTPRYLIKTRGQQVTLSCSPISGHRSVSWYQQTPGQGLQFLFEYFSETQRNKGNFPGRFSGRQFSNSRSEMNVSTLELGDSALYLCASSLTGANEQFFGPGTRLTVL.